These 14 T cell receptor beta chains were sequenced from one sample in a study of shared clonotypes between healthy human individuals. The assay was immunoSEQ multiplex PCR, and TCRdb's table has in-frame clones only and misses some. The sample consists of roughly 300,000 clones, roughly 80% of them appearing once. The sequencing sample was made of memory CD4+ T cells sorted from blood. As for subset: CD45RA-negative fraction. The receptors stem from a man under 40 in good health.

CDR3: CASSLAGKLGTEAFF. CDR3 nucleotide sequence: TGCGCCAGCAGCTTGGCCGGGAAGCTTGGCACTGAAGCTTTCTTT. The rearrangement joins TRBV5-1 to TRBJ1-1; no definite D call. This CDR3 has 15 residues. Germline CDR1 SGHRS, CDR2 YFSETQ. The V end was cut by 0 bases, the J end by 4 bases, with 13 bases between.

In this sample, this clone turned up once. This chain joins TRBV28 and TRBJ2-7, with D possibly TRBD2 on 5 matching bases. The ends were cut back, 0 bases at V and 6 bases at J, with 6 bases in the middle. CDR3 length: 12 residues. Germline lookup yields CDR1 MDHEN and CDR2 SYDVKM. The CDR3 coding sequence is TGTGCCAGCAGTTTATGGAGGGCCGAGCAGTACTTC. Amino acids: CASSLWRAEQYF.

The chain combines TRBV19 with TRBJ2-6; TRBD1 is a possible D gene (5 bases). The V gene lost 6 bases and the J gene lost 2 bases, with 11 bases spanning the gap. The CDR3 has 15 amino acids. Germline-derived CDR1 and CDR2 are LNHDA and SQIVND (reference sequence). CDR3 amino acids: CASRDQGPGANVLTF. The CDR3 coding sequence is TGTGCCAGTAGGGACCAGGGTCCTGGGGCCAACGTCCTGACTTTC.

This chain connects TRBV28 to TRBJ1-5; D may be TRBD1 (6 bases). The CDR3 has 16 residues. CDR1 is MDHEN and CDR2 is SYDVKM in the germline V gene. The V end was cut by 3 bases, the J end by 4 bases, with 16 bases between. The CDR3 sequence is CASSFTLTGNNQPQHF. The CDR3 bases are TGTGCCAGCAGTTTTACCCTGACAGGCAATAATCAGCCCCAGCATTTT.

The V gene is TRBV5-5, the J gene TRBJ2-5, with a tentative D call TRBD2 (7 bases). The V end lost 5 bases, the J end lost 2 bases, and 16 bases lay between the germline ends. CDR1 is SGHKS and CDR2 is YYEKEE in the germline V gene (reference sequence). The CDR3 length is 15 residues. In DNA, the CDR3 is TGTGCCAGCAGTCCCGGGGGGCGGAGACAAGAGACCCAGTACTTC. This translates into CASSPGGRRQETQYF.

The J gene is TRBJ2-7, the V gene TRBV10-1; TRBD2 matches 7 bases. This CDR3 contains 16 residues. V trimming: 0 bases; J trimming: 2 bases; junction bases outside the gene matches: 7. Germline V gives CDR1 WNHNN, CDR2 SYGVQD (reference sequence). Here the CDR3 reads CASSESFGGKAYEQYF. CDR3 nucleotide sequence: TGCGCCAGCAGTGAGTCGTTCGGGGGGAAGGCCTACGAGCAGTACTTC.

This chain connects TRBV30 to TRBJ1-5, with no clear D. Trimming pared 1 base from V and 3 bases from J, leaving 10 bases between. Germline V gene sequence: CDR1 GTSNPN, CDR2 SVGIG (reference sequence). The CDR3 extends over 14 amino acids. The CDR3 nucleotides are TGTGCCTGGAGTGCGGCCTCGGTCAATCAGCCCCAGCATTTT. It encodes CAWSAASVNQPQHF.

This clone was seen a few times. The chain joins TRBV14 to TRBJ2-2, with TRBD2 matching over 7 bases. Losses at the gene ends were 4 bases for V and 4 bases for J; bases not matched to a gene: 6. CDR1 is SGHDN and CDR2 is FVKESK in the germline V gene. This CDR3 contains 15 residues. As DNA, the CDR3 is TGTGCCAGCAGCCCCACTAGCGTACTCACCGGGGAGCTGTTTTTT. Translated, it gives CASSPTSVLTGELFF.

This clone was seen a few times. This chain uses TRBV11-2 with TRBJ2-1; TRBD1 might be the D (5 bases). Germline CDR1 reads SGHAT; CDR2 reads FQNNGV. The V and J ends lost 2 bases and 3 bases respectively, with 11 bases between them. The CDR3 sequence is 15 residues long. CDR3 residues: CASSLNLGDYNEQFF. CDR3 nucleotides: TGTGCCAGCAGCTTAAATCTAGGGGACTACAATGAGCAGTTCTTC.

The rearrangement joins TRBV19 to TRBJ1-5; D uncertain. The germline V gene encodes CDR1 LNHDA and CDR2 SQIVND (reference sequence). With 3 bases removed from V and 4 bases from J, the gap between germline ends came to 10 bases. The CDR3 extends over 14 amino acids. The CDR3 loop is CASSIRMLNQPQHF. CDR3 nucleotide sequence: TGTGCCAGTAGTATCCGGATGTTAAATCAGCCCCAGCATTTT. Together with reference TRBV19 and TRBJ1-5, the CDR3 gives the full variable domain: DGGITQSPKYLFRKEGQNVTLSCEQNLNHDAMYWYRQDPGQGLRLIYYSQIVNDFQKGDIAEGYSVSREKKESFPLTVTSAQKNPTAFYLCASSIRMLNQPQHFGDGTRLSIL.

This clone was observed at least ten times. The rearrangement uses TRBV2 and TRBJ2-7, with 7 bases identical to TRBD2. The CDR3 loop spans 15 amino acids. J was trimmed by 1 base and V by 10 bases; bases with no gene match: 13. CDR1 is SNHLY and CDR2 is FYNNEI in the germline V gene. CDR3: CAITLTGGRSYEQYF. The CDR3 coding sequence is TGTGCCATTACCCTAACGGGAGGTAGGTCCTACGAGCAGTACTTC.

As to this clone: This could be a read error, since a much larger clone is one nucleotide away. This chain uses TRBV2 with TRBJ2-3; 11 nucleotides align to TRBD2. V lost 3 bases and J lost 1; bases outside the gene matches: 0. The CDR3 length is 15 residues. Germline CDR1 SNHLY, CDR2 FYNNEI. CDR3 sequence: CASSETSGGTDTQYF. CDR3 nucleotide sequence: TGTGCCAGCAGTGAGACTAGCGGGGGCACAGATACGCAGTATTTT.

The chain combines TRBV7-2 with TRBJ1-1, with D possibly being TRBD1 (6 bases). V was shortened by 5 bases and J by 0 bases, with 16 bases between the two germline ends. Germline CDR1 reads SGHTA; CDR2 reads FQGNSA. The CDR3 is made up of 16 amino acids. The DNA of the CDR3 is TGTGCCAGCAGCCCACAGACAGGATTGATGAACACTGAAGCTTTCTTT. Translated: CASSPQTGLMNTEAFF.

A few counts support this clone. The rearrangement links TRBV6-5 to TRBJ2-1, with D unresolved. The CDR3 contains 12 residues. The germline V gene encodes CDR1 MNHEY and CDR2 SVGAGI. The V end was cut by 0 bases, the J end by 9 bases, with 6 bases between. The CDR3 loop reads CASSYSFGEQFF. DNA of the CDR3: TGTGCCAGCAGTTACTCGTTCGGTGAGCAGTTCTTC.